This passage covers 27 T cell receptor beta chains from one sample sequenced in a study of T cell changes during pregnancy in multiple sclerosis. TCRdb's copy holds only in-frame clones and misses some; the assay was immunoSEQ multiplex PCR. The table lists over 45,000 clones, around 92% of them singletons. Source: CD4+ T cells from peripheral blood mononuclear cells, taken in the second trimester of pregnancy. The receptors derive from a female donor with multiple sclerosis, enrolled in a pregnancy study.

This chain connects TRBV6-1 to TRBJ2-2, with 7 bases aligning to TRBD2. Trimming cost V 5 bases and J 5 bases; bases outside gene matches: 8. Germline values: CDR1 MNHNS, CDR2 SASEGT. CDR3 length equals 15 residues. The CDR3 spells CASSQLATGTGELFF. CDR3 nucleotide sequence: TGTGCCAGCAGTCAACTAGCGACCGGAACCGGGGAGCTGTTTTTT.

This clone was found once. The chain couples TRBV2 to TRBJ2-2; D possibly corresponds to TRBD1 (6 bases). The V and J ends lost 7 bases and 1 base respectively, with 13 bases between them. The CDR3 has 15 amino acids. Per germline, CDR1 SNHLY and CDR2 FYNNEI. The CDR3 region is CASNAVTGNTGELFF. CDR3 sequence (DNA): TGTGCCAGCAATGCGGTGACAGGGAACACCGGGGAGCTGTTTTTT. Full variable domain (missing parts from reference TRBV2 and TRBJ2-2): EPEVTQTPSHQVTQMGQEVILRCVPISNHLYFYWYRQILGQKVEFLVSFYNNEISEKSEIFDDQFSVERPDGSNFTLKIRSTKLEDSAMYFCASNAVTGNTGELFFGEGSRLTVL.

The chain links TRBV5-4 to TRBJ2-1; the match to TRBD2 covers 10 bases. The CDR3 is 18 residues long. Germline trimming cut 0 bases from V and 4 bases from J; bases unmatched to any gene: 10. Per the germline V gene, CDR1 is SGHNT and CDR2 is YYREEE (reference sequence). CDR3 sequence: CASSLEIPKAGGYNEQFF. The CDR3, as DNA: TGTGCCAGCAGCTTGGAGATCCCTAAAGCGGGAGGGTACAATGAGCAGTTCTTC.

The V and J genes are TRBV7-2 and TRBJ2-1; 10 bases are a match to TRBD2. This CDR3 has 15 residues. V lost 2 bases to trimming and J lost 2 bases; unmatched junction nucleotides: 0. Germline CDR1 reads SGHTA; CDR2 reads FQGNSA. CDR3 protein: CASSLLAGAYNEQFF. CDR3 DNA sequence: TGTGCCAGCAGCTTACTAGCGGGAGCCTACAATGAGCAGTTCTTC.

This chain uses TRBV9 with TRBJ2-5, with D perhaps matching TRBD1 (6 bases). From germline, CDR1 is SGDLS and CDR2 YYNGEE. Trimming shortened V by 1 base and J by 5 bases, and 15 bases separated the two germline ends. The CDR3 is 15 residues long. CDR3 sequence (DNA): TGTGCCAGCAGCGTATTAGGGGGAATAGGGGAGACCCAGTACTTC. It translates to CASSVLGGIGETQYF.

This clone came up once. This rearrangement joins TRBV20-1 to TRBJ2-7; D is unresolved. Germline V gives CDR1 DFQATT, CDR2 SNEGSKA (reference sequence). With 7 bases removed from V and 5 bases from J, the gap between germline ends came to 6 bases. The CDR3 is 9 amino acids. Here the CDR3 reads CSVGHEQYF. The CDR3 DNA is TGCAGTGTGGGCCACGAGCAGTACTTC.

This clone appeared a single time. The J gene is TRBJ2-2, the V gene TRBV7-2; 8 bases are a match to TRBD1. The ends lost 2 bases at V and 7 bases at J; junction bases unmatched: 3. Looked up from germline, CDR1 is SGHTA and CDR2 is FQGNSA. There are 14 residues in the CDR3. As DNA, the CDR3 is TGTGCCAGCAGCTTACTCAGGGGGCACGGGGAGCTGTTTTTT. This translates into CASSLLRGHGELFF. Combining the CDR3 with reference TRBV7-2 and TRBJ2-2 gives the whole variable domain GAGVSQSPSNKVTEKGKDVELRCDPISGHTALYWYRQSLGQGLEFLIYFQGNSAPDKSGLPSDRFSAERTGGSVSTLTIQRTQQEDSAVYLCASSLLRGHGELFFGEGSRLTVL.

The chain links TRBV27 to TRBJ2-2, with D hard to call. The V end lost 1 base, the J end lost 2 bases, and 8 bases lay between the germline ends. CDR1 is MNHEY, CDR2 SMNVEV, per germline (reference sequence). The CDR3 is made up of 15 amino acids. Here the CDR3 reads CASSLFVSNTGELFF. CDR3 coding DNA: TGTGCCAGCAGTTTATTCGTCAGTAACACCGGGGAGCTGTTTTTT.

The chain has TRBV9 and TRBJ1-6; 8 nucleotides line up with TRBD1. Losses at the gene ends were 4 bases for V and 8 bases for J; bases not matched to a gene: 11. Germline CDR1 SGDLS, CDR2 YYNGEE. This CDR3 comprises 16 residues. Written as DNA, the CDR3 is TGTGCCAGCAGCACAGGGGGGGACACGGGTGATTCACCCCTCCACTTT. Translation: CASSTGGDTGDSPLHF.

The chain uses TRBV27 and TRBJ1-1; TRBD1 agrees at 10 bases. The CDR3 runs 17 residues. Trimming cost V 2 bases and J 1 base; bases outside gene matches: 7. The V gene's germline CDR1 is MNHEY and CDR2 SMNVEV (reference sequence). CDR3 region: CASSLRQGAGWNTEAFF. The CDR3 DNA reads as TGTGCCAGCAGTTTAAGACAGGGGGCAGGTTGGAACACTGAAGCTTTCTTT.

The V gene is TRBV27, the J gene TRBJ2-7, with a tentative D call TRBD1 (6 bases). Deletions cut 5 bases from V and 2 bases from J, with 16 bases between. CDR1 is MNHEY and CDR2 is SMNVEV in the germline V gene (reference sequence). CDR3 length: 15 residues. This chain's CDR3 is CASSLTGTHPYEQYF. CDR3 nucleotide sequence: TGTGCCAGCAGTCTCACTGGGACACATCCCTACGAGCAGTACTTC.

The chain carries TRBV14 and TRBJ2-5; possibly TRBD1 for D (6 bases). The CDR3 length is 16 residues. V dropped 3 bases and J dropped 0 bases, with 14 bases sitting between them. Germline V CDR1 and CDR2: SGHDN, FVKESK. The CDR3 DNA follows: TGTGCCAGCAGCCATTTCGGGCAGGGGTACCAAGAGACCCAGTACTTC. Translation: CASSHFGQGYQETQYF.

The J gene is TRBJ1-3, the V gene TRBV6-5; TRBD1 matches 7 bases. The CDR3 length is 15 residues. In germline, CDR1 is MNHEY, CDR2 SVGAGI. V gave up 5 bases and J gave up 0 bases; unmatched junction bases: 4. Here the CDR3 reads CASSTDRSSGNTIYF. In DNA form, the CDR3 reads TGTGCCAGCAGTACGGACAGGAGCTCTGGAAACACCATATATTTT.

This chain links TRBV5-1 with TRBJ2-5; TRBD2 matches at 9 bases. Germline CDR1 SGHRS, CDR2 YFSETQ. This CDR3 contains 16 residues. V lost 3 bases and J lost 5; bases outside the gene matches: 11. CDR3 loop: CASSSGLARATETQYF. The CDR3 nucleotides read TGCGCCAGCAGCTCCGGACTAGCGAGGGCCACCGAGACCCAGTACTTC.

The chain uses TRBV5-6 and TRBJ1-1, with D perhaps matching TRBD1 (5 bases). Germline CDR1 reads SGHDT; CDR2 reads YYEEEE. V shed 4 bases and J shed 1 base, with 11 bases lying between them. This CDR3 is built from 14 residues. Here the CDR3 DNA reads TGTGCCAGCAGCCCGGGGGGGAGGAACACTGAAGCTTTCTTT. Its translation is CASSPGGRNTEAFF.

The V call is TRBV9, the J call TRBJ2-1; the D gene is possibly TRBD1 (6 bases). V lost 3 bases to trimming and J lost 9 bases, with 19 bases between them. CDR3 size: 15 residues. Germline values: CDR1 SGDLS, CDR2 YYNGEE. The CDR3 sequence is CASSAVDYLTGEQFF. CDR3 DNA: TGTGCCAGCAGCGCAGTAGACTACCTGACAGGTGAGCAGTTCTTC.

The gene calls are TRBV2 and TRBJ1-1; possible D gene TRBD1, 6 bases. V gave up 1 base and J gave up 6 bases, with 12 bases separating them. Germline V gene lookup returns CDR1 SNHLY and CDR2 FYNNEI. This CDR3 region has 14 residues. The CDR3 spells CASSEGQAKAEAFF. The CDR3 nucleotides read TGTGCCAGCAGTGAAGGACAGGCGAAGGCTGAAGCTTTCTTT.

This chain uses TRBV10-1 with TRBJ2-5; D may be TRBD1 (6 bases). V was pared by 7 bases and J by 7 bases, with 13 bases between. Germline V gene lookup returns CDR1 WNHNN and CDR2 SYGVQD (reference sequence). CDR3 size: 12 residues. The CDR3 reads CASTPQGRTQYF. In nucleotides, the CDR3 is TGCGCCAGCACTCCCCAGGGGCGGACCCAGTACTTC.

The V and J genes are TRBV18 and TRBJ1-1, with 11 bases lining up with TRBD1. This CDR3 has 15 residues. Trimming at V came to 2 bases and at J to 4 bases, leaving 3 bases not matched to a gene. Germline CDR1 is KGHSH and CDR2 is LQKENI. The CDR3 DNA reads as TGTGCCAGCTCACCATCCGGACAGGGGGCCACTGAAGCTTTCTTT. This sequence encodes CASSPSGQGATEAFF. Supplemented by reference TRBV18 and TRBJ1-1, the full variable domain reads NAGVMQNPRHLVRRRGQEARLRCSPMKGHSHVYWYRQLPEEGLKFMVYLQKENIIDESGMPKERFSAEFPKEGPSILRIQQVVRGDSAAYFCASSPSGQGATEAFFGQGTRLTVV.

The V gene is TRBV5-5, the J gene TRBJ2-3; 7 nucleotides align to TRBD2. Per the germline V gene, CDR1 is SGHKS and CDR2 is YYEKEE (reference sequence). This CDR3 contains 12 residues. The ends lost 3 bases at V and 5 bases at J; junction bases unmatched: 0. CDR3 amino acids: CASSWGGDTQYF. In nucleotides, the CDR3 is TGTGCCAGCAGCTGGGGGGGAGATACGCAGTATTTT.

The chain employs TRBV10-2 and TRBJ1-5, with D tentatively TRBD1 (5 bases). V was trimmed by 6 bases and J by 6 bases, leaving 21 bases between them. The CDR3 has 16 amino acids. Germline CDR1 and CDR2: WSHSY and SAAADI. Here the CDR3 reads CASSAHRTSPGQPQHF. DNA of the CDR3: TGCGCCAGCAGCGCCCACAGGACGTCTCCAGGTCAGCCCCAGCATTTT.

This clone has just one count. The chain has TRBV19 and TRBJ2-4; 7 bases match TRBD2. The CDR3 covers 17 residues. Germline V gene lookup returns CDR1 LNHDA and CDR2 SQIVND (reference sequence). Trimming took 2 bases from V and 0 from J; bases not matched to a gene: 7. CDR3 DNA sequence: TGTGCCAGTAGTATATTGTGGGGAGGGCGAGCCAAAAACATTCAGTACTTC. It translates to CASSILWGGRAKNIQYF.

The genes are TRBV6-6 and TRBJ1-4; 8 bases are shared with TRBD1. CDR1 is MNHNY, CDR2 SVGAGI, per germline (reference sequence). This CDR3 contains 15 residues. V lost 5 bases, J lost 3 bases, and 5 bases stayed unmatched. The CDR3 bases are TGTGCCAGCAGTAGACCGGGACAGGCTAATGAAAAACTGTTTTTT. This encodes CASSRPGQANEKLFF.

This chain joins TRBV27 and TRBJ2-3; D uncertain. The V and J ends lost 0 bases and 2 bases respectively, with 6 bases between them. Germline CDR1 is MNHEY and CDR2 is SMNVEV (reference sequence). CDR3 length: 14 residues. This CDR3 reads CASSLSWHTDTQYF. CDR3 DNA sequence: TGTGCCAGCAGTTTATCGTGGCACACAGATACGCAGTATTTT.

This clone was seen a single time. This rearrangement joins TRBV11-1 to TRBJ1-5; 12 bases align to TRBD1. With 3 bases clipped from V and 5 bases from J, the junction kept 2 bases outside the gene matches. The germline V gene has CDR1 SGHAT and CDR2 FQDESV (reference sequence). The CDR3 runs to 15 residues. The CDR3, as DNA: TGTGCCAGCAGCTTGGGGACAGGGGGCGATCAGCCCCAGCATTTT. Its protein is CASSLGTGGDQPQHF.

This clone was counted a few times. The CDR3 bases are TGTGCCAGCAGCTTAGAGGGCGGGGTTACCTACGAGCAGTACTTC. Amino acid sequence: CASSLEGGVTYEQYF. The chain employs TRBV7-2 and TRBJ2-7, with a weak D call TRBD2 (6 bases). The CDR3 totals 15 residues. Trimming cost V 1 base and J 2 bases, with 12 bases left between them. Per germline, CDR1 SGHTA and CDR2 FQGNSA.

J is TRBJ2-1 and V is TRBV19, with 12 nucleotides matching TRBD2. With 6 bases clipped from V and 6 bases from J, the junction kept 9 bases outside the gene matches. The CDR3 covers 16 residues. The germline gives CDR1 LNHDA, CDR2 SQIVND (reference sequence). CDR3 sequence (DNA): TGTGCCAGTAGCGATCGACTAGCGGGAGACCTCAATGAGCAGTTCTTC. It translates to CASSDRLAGDLNEQFF.